Below, 14 T cell receptor beta chains from the same sample are listed, as sequenced in a study of T-cell reconstitution after alpha-beta-depleted transplantation in children. Using unique molecular identifiers, the investigators prepared the TCRbeta library. MiXCR, run by TCRdb on the PCR reads, gives a single entry per CDR3 protein. The sample lists 420,000 or so distinct CDR3 sequences, approximately 10% occurring once. The sequences come from PBMCs from the stem cell graft donor, collected from the stem cell graft. All receptors come from a human donor who donated a stem cell graft to a child with acute myeloid leukemia.

This clonotype showed up many times. J is TRBJ2-7 and V is TRBV7-2; D is possibly TRBD1 or TRBD2 (5 bases each). Trimming cost V 7 bases and J 6 bases, with 19 bases left between them. Germline CDR1 SGHTA, CDR2 FQGNSA. CDR3 length: 14 amino acids. Written as DNA, the CDR3 is TGTGCCAGCACCGAGCTTAGGGGCCGGGGCGAGCAGTACTTC. It specifies CASTELRGRGEQYF.

This clonotype has at least ten counts. This chain uses TRBV7-2 with TRBJ1-1; weak D call: TRBD1 (6 bases). The CDR3 sequence is 15 residues long. The V end was cut by 5 bases, the J end by 2 bases, with 15 bases between. Germline V gene sequence: CDR1 SGHTA, CDR2 FQGNSA. The CDR3 sequence is CASSPRGGGNTEAFF. Here the CDR3 DNA reads TGTGCCAGCAGCCCCAGAGGGGGGGGCAACACTGAAGCTTTCTTT.

This clonotype has only a few counts. The chain couples TRBV7-3 to TRBJ2-3; 10 positions agree with TRBD1. In germline, CDR1 is SGHTA, CDR2 FQGTGA. This CDR3 is built from 16 residues. Unmatched junction bases numbered 13, after V lost 5 bases and J lost 8 bases. CDR3 loop: CASSLQRTGGDRTQYF. The CDR3 nucleotides are TGTGCCAGCAGCCTCCAAAGGACAGGGGGAGATCGTACGCAGTATTTT.

This clonotype appeared a few times. The chain employs TRBV29-1 and TRBJ2-7; D unclear. V was shortened by 1 base and J by 7 bases, with 11 bases between the two germline ends. The CDR3 is made up of 12 amino acids. Germline CDR1 reads SQVTM; CDR2 reads ANQGSEA. The CDR3 sequence is CSVEGLPREQYF. CDR3 nucleotides: TGCAGCGTTGAAGGCCTCCCTCGGGAGCAGTACTTC.

The chain joins TRBV20-1 to TRBJ2-7; 10 nucleotides line up with TRBD1. In germline, CDR1 is DFQATT, CDR2 SNEGSKA (reference sequence). This CDR3 is 14 amino acids long. Trimming removed 6 bases from V and 0 bases from J; junction bases left unmatched: 5. The CDR3 region is CSAGGQGSSYEQYF. The CDR3 region has the DNA TGCAGTGCCGGGGGACAGGGGAGCTCCTACGAGCAGTACTTC.

J is TRBJ1-3 and V is TRBV6-1; D might be TRBD1 (6 bases). The CDR3 loop spans 16 amino acids. The germline V gene has CDR1 MNHNS and CDR2 SASEGT. Trimming cost V 6 bases and J 0 bases, with 15 bases left between them. CDR3 region: CASSGGQSPSGNTIYF. CDR3 bases: TGTGCCAGCAGCGGCGGACAGTCGCCCTCTGGAAACACCATATATTTT.

A few counts support this clonotype. The chain joins TRBV15 to TRBJ1-2; tentatively, D is TRBD1 (5 bases). Germline V gene sequence: CDR1 LNHNV, CDR2 YYDKDF (reference sequence). V was trimmed by 4 bases and J by 4 bases, leaving 7 bases between them. The CDR3 is 12 residues long. The CDR3 sequence: CATSNGGYGYTF. CDR3 in DNA: TGTGCCACCAGCAATGGGGGCTATGGCTACACCTTC.

This clonotype was seen a few times. The chain joins TRBV27 to TRBJ2-3; unclear D gene. This CDR3 comprises 15 residues. V was shortened by 5 bases and J by 0 bases, with 12 bases between the two germline ends. Germline CDR1 reads MNHEY; CDR2 reads SMNVEV (reference sequence). The CDR3 DNA follows: TGTGCCAGCAGTCCCGCGGTGGGGAGCACAGATACGCAGTATTTT. This translates into CASSPAVGSTDTQYF.

This clonotype was observed a handful of times. V usage is TRBV7-8 and J usage is TRBJ1-5; D unclear. CDR3 length equals 16 residues. Germline assignment: CDR1 SGHVS and CDR2 FQNEAQ. V shed 1 base and J shed 0 bases, with 10 bases lying between them. This CDR3 is CASSLGRRTSNQPQHF. CDR3 coding DNA: TGTGCCAGCAGCTTAGGGAGGAGGACTAGCAATCAGCCCCAGCATTTT.

J is TRBJ2-7 and V is TRBV3-1; D gene uncertain. The germline gives CDR1 LGHDT, CDR2 YNNKEL (reference sequence). Trimming cost V 10 bases and J 3 bases, with 22 bases left between them. The CDR3 totals 15 residues. The CDR3 is CATTQDLLHYYEQYV. CDR3 sequence (DNA): TGTGCCACCACCCAAGATCTACTACACTACTACGAGCAGTACGTC.

V and J are TRBV7-8 and TRBJ2-1, with no clear D. V was pared by 1 base and J by 5 bases, with 9 bases between. Germline V CDR1 and CDR2: SGHVS, FQNEAQ. The CDR3 has 14 amino acids. The CDR3 DNA is TGTGCCAGCAGCTTAGAGGGTCCCGACAATGAGCAGTTCTTC. Protein sequence: CASSLEGPDNEQFF.

The chain employs TRBV7-9 and TRBJ1-4; 7 bases map to TRBD1. The junction had 10 bases not matched to a gene; V was cut back by 6 bases and J by 9 bases. The CDR3 contains 14 residues. From germline, CDR1 is SEHNR and CDR2 FQNEAQ (reference sequence). The CDR3 nucleotides read TGTGCCAGCAGACAGGACAGGACGGATAAAAAACTGTTTTTT. It is translated as CASRQDRTDKKLFF.

The chain has TRBV2 and TRBJ2-5; no clear D. Trimming pared 0 bases from V and 4 bases from J, leaving 15 bases between. Germline V gives CDR1 SNHLY, CDR2 FYNNEI. The CDR3 sequence is 16 residues long. The CDR3 protein is CASSEAVKVFGETQYF. DNA of the CDR3: TGTGCCAGCAGTGAAGCTGTCAAGGTTTTCGGAGAGACCCAGTACTTC.

The CDR3 DNA follows: TGTGCCAGCTCAGGTTACAGGGACCTGAACACCGGGGAGCTGTTTTTT. Translation gives CASSGYRDLNTGELFF. The chain uses TRBV18 and TRBJ2-2; D might be TRBD1 (6 bases). The CDR3 contains 16 residues. V was clipped by 5 bases and J by 1 base, with 14 bases between them. Germline V gene data show CDR1 as KGHSH and CDR2 as LQKENI.